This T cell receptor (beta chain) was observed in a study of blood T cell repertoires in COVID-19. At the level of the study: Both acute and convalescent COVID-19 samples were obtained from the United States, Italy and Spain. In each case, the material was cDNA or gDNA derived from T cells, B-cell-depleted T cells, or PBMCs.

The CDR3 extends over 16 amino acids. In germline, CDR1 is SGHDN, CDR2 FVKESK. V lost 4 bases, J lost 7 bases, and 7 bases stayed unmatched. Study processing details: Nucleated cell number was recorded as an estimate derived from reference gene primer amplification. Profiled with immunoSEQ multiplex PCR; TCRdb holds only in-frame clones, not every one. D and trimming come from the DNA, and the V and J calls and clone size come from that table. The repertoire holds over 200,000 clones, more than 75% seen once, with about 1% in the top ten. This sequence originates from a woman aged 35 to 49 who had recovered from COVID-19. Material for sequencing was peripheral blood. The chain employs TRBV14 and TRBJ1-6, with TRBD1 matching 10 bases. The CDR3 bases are TGTGCCAGCAGCCCGTGGTTGACAGGGGGCAATTCACCCCTCCACTTT. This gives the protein CASSPWLTGGNSPLHF. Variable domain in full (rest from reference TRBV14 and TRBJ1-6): EAGVTQFPSHSVIEKGQTVTLRCDPISGHDNLYWYRRVMGKEIKFLLHFVKESKQDESGMPNNRFLAERTGGTYSTLKVQPAELEDSGVYFCASSPWLTGGNSPLHFGNGTRLTVT.